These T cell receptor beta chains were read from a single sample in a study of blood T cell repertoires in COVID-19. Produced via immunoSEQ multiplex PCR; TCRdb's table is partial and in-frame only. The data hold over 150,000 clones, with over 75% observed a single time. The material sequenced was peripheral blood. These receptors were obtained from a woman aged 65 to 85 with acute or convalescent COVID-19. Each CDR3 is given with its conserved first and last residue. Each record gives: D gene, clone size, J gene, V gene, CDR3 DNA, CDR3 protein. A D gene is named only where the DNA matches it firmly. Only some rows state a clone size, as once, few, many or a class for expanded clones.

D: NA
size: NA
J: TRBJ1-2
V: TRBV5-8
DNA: TGTGCCAGCAGCCAGGGACTTCTCCATTTGGGCTACACCTTC
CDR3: CASSQGLLHLGYTF

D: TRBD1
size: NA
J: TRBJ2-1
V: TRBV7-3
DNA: TGTGCCAGCAGCTCTACCGGGACAGCGAACAATGAGCAGTTCTTC
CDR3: CASSSTGTANNEQFF

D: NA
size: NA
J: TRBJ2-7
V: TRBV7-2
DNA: TGTGCCAGCAGCTTCCAAGGGGCGGGGTTGGGCGCCGAGCAGTACTTC
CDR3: CASSFQGAGLGAEQYF

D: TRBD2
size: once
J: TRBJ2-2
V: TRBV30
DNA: TGTGCCTGGGATGGACTAGCCGTAAACACCGGGGAGCTGTTTTTT
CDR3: CAWDGLAVNTGELFF

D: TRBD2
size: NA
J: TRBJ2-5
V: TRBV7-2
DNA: TGTGCCAGCAGCTTTTCGGGGGGGACCTTAGGAGAGACCCAGTACTTC
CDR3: CASSFSGGTLGETQYF

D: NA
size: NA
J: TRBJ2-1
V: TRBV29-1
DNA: TGCAGCGACCGGAGCGAGACCTACAATGAGCAGTTCTTC
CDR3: CSDRSETYNEQFF

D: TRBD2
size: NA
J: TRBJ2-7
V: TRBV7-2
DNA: TGTGCCAGCAGCTCGGGGGGACTAGCGGAGGGATACGAGCAGTACTTC
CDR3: CASSSGGLAEGYEQYF

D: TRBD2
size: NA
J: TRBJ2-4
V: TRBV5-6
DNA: TGTGCCAGCAGCCTTACTAGCGGGAGCGTAAACATTCAGTACTTC
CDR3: CASSLTSGSVNIQYF

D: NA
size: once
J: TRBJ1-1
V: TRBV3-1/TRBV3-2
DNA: TGTGCCAGCAGCCAAGTAATTGAGGAAAGTGAAGCTTTCTTT
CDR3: CASSQVIEESEAFF

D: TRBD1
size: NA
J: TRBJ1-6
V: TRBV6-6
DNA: TGTGCCAGCAGTTACTTCGCTGGGGACAGGGGTTCACCCCTCCACTTT
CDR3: CASSYFAGDRGSPLHF

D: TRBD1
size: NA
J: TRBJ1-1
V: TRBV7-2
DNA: TGTGCCAGCAGCTCAATTGGACAGGGGAGATCAAACACTGAAGCTTTCTTT
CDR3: CASSSIGQGRSNTEAFF

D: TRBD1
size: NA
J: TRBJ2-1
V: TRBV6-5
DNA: TGTGCCAGCAGTTATGGGACAGGGGGGTTTAATGAGCAGTTCTTC
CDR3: CASSYGTGGFNEQFF

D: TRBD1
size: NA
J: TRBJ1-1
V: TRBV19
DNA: TGTGCCAGTAGTACACAGGGGACGATGGGAGGCTACACTGAAGCTTTCTTT
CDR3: CASSTQGTMGGYTEAFF

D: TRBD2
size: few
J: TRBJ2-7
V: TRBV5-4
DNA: TGTGCCAGCAGCAGCACTAGCGCTCCCTACGAGCAGTACTTC
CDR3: CASSSTSAPYEQYF

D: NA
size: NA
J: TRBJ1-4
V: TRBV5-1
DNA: TGCGCCAGCAGCTCCCTTGGGAGGGAGATTAATGAAAAACTGTTTTTT
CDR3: CASSSLGREINEKLFF

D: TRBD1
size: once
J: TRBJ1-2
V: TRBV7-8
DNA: TGTGCCAGCAGCTTAGCACAGGGGATCTATGGCTACACCTTC
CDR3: CASSLAQGIYGYTF

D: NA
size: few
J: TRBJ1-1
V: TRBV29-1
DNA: TGCAGCGTTCGTCCGGACAGTTACACTGAAGCTTTCTTT
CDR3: CSVRPDSYTEAFF

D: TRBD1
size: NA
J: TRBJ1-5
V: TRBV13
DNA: TGTGCCAGCAGCAAGCGACAGGGCCGGGATCAGCCCCAGCATTTT
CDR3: CASSKRQGRDQPQHF

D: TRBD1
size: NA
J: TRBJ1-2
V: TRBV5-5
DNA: TGTGCCAGCAGCTTGGACTTGAACAGGGGGCGTGGCTACACCTTC
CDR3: CASSLDLNRGRGYTF

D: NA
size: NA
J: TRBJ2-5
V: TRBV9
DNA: TGTGCCAGCAGCCCCCTGGGGGGGCACCAAGAGACCCAGTACTTC
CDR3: CASSPLGGHQETQYF

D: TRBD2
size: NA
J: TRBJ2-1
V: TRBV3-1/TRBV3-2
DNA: TGTGCCAGCAGCCAAGGGCTAGCGGGACATGAGCAGTTCTTC
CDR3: CASSQGLAGHEQFF

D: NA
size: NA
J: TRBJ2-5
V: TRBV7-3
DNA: TGTGCCAGCAGCCTGACTGGAGTGGGCGGGGAGACCCAGTACTTC
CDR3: CASSLTGVGGETQYF

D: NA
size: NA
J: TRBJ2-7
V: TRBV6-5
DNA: TGTGCCAGCAGTTCCCACCGGGACATCTCCTACGAGCAGTACTTC
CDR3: CASSSHRDISYEQYF

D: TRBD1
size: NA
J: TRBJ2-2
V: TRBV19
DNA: TGTGCCAGTAGTCGGGGACAGGGAACCGGGGAGCTGTTTTTT
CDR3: CASSRGQGTGELFF

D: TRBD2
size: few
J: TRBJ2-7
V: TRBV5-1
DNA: TGCGCCAGCAGCTCCTTAGCGGGAGGGGCTCCCTACGAGCAGTACTTC
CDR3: CASSSLAGGAPYEQYF